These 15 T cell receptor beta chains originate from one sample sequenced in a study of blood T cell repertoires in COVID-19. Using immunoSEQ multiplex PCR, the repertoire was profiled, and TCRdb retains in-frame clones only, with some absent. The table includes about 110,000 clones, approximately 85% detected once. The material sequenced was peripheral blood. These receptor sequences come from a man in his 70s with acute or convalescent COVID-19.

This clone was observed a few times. The CDR3 spells CASSPQGNYGYTF. The CDR3 DNA reads as TGCGCCAGCAGCCCACAGGGGAACTATGGCTACACCTTC. The rearrangement links TRBV5-1 to TRBJ1-2; 7 bases align to TRBD1. Germline V gene lookup returns CDR1 SGHRS and CDR2 YFSETQ. Losses at the gene ends were 4 bases for V and 2 bases for J; bases not matched to a gene: 2. The CDR3 is 13 residues long. Together with reference TRBV5-1 and TRBJ1-2, the CDR3 gives the full variable domain: KAGVTQTPRYLIKTRGQQVTLSCSPISGHRSVSWYQQTPGQGLQFLFEYFSETQRNKGNFPGRFSGRQFSNSRSEMNVSTLELGDSALYLCASSPQGNYGYTFGSGTRLTVV.

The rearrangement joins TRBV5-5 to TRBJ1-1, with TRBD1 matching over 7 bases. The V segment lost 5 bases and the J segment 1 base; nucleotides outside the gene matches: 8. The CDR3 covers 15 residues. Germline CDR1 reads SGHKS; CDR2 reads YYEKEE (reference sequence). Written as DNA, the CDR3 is TGTGCCAGCAGTCCCCAGGGACAGAGGAACACTGAAGCTTTCTTT. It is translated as CASSPQGQRNTEAFF.

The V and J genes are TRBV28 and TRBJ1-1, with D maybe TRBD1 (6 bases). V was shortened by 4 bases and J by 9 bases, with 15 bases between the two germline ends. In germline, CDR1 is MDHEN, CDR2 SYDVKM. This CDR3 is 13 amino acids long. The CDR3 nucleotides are TGTGCCAGCAGTTCCCCGATCGGACAGAAAGCTTTCTTT. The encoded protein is CASSSPIGQKAFF. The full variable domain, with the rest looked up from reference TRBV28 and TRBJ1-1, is DVKVTQSSRYLVKRTGEKVFLECVQDMDHENMFWYRQDPGLGLRLIYFSYDVKMKEKGDIPEGYSVSREKKERFSLILESASTNQTSMYLCASSSPIGQKAFFGQGTRLTVV.

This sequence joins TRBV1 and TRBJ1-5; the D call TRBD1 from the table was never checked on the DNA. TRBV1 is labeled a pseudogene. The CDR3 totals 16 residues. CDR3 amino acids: CTSSRPGQPKHQPQHF. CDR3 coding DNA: TGCACCAGCAGCCGACCCGGACAGCCCAAGCATCAGCCCCAGCATTTT.

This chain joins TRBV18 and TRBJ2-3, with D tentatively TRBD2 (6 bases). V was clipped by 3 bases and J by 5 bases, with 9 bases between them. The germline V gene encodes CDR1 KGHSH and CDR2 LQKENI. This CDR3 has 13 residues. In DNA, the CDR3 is TGTGCCAGCTCACCCGGGACTCAAGATACGCAGTATTTT. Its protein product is CASSPGTQDTQYF.

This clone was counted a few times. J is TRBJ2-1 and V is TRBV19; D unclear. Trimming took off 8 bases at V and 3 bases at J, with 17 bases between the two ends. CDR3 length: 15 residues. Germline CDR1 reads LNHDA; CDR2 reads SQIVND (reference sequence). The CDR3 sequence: CASQLSRVGYNEQFF. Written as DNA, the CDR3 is TGTGCCAGTCAATTGTCCCGTGTCGGCTACAATGAGCAGTTCTTC.

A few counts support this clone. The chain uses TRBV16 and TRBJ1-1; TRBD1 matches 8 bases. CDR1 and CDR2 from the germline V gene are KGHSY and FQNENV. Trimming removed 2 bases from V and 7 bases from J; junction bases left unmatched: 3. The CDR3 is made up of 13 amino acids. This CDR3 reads CASSQIQGGEAFF. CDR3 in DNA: TGTGCCAGCAGCCAAATACAGGGGGGTGAAGCTTTCTTT.

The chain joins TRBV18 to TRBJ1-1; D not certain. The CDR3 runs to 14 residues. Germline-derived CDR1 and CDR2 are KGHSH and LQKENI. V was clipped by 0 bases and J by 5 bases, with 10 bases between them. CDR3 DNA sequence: TGTGCCAGCTCACCACCGAGGGATAGGACTGAAGCTTTCTTT. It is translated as CASSPPRDRTEAFF.

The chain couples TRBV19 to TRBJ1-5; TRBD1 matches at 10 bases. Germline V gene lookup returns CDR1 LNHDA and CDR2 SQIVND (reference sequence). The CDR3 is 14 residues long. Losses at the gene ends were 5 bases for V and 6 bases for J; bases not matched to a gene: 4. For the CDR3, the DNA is TGTGCCAGTAGTGCGGGACAGGGGCCTCAGCCCCAGCATTTT. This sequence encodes CASSAGQGPQPQHF.

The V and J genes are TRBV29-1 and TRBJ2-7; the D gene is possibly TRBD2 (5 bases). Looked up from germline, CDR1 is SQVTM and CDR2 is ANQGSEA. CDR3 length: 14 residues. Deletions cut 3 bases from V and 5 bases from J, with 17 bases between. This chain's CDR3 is CSVDVAASFHEQYF. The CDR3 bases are TGCAGCGTTGATGTGGCTGCTAGCTTCCACGAGCAGTACTTC.

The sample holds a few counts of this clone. In DNA, the CDR3 is TGCGCCAGCAGCTGGAGCGGTTCCTACAATGAGCAGTTCTTC. Translation gives CASSWSGSYNEQFF. The V gene is TRBV5-1, the J gene TRBJ2-1; perhaps TRBD2 as D (5 bases). Trimming pared 3 bases from V and 1 base from J, leaving 8 bases between. The CDR3 runs 14 residues. The germline V gene has CDR1 SGHRS and CDR2 YFSETQ.

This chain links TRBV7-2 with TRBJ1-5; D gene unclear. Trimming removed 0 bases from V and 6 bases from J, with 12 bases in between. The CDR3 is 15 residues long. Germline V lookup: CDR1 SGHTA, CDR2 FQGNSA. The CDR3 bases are TGTGCCAGCAGCTTAGCCCCGGGGAAAAGTCAGCCCCAGCATTTT. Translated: CASSLAPGKSQPQHF.

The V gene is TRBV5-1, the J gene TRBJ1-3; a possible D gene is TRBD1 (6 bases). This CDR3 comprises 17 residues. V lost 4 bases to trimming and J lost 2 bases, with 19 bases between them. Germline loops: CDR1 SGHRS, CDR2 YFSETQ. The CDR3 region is CASSPLILDSTGNTIYF. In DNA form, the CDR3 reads TGCGCCAGCAGCCCACTAATTTTGGACAGTACTGGAAACACCATATATTTT. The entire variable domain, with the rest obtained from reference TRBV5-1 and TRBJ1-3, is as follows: KAGVTQTPRYLIKTRGQQVTLSCSPISGHRSVSWYQQTPGQGLQFLFEYFSETQRNKGNFPGRFSGRQFSNSRSEMNVSTLELGDSALYLCASSPLILDSTGNTIYFGEGSWLTVV.

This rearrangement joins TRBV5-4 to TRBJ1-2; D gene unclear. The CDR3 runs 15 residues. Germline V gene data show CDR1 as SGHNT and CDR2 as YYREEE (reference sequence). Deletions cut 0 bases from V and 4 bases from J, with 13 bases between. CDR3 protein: CASSLVAEGVYGYTF. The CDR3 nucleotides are TGTGCCAGCAGCTTGGTGGCGGAAGGAGTCTATGGCTACACCTTC.

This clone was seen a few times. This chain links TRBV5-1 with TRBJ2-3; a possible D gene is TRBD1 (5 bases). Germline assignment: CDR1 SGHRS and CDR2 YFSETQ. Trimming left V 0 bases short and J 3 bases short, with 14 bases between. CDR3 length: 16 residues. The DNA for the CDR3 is TGCGCCAGCAGCTTGGTCCCAGGGTTGGGGACAGATACGCAGTATTTT. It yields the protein CASSLVPGLGTDTQYF.